The present entry profiles one T cell receptor beta chain with its context. These data are taken from a study of technical replicates of blood from a few donors. Trimming stripped 3 bases from V and 5 bases from J, with 15 bases between. Per the germline V gene, CDR1 is WNHNN and CDR2 is SYGVQD (reference sequence). The CDR3 is made up of 15 amino acids. Clones were sequenced by immunoSEQ multiplex PCR, and TCRdb holds only the in-frame ones, with some missing. The sample yields around 80,000 clones, roughly 98% seen once. The genes are TRBV10-1 and TRBJ2-3, with a tentative D call TRBD2 (6 bases). This receptor was obtained from a human donor in good health. Input material: T cells isolated from PBMCs. CDR3 sequence: CASSDGGTPRDTQYF. As DNA, the CDR3 is TGCGCCAGCAGTGACGGCGGGACTCCTCGAGATACGCAGTATTTT.